One sample yielded the 18 T cell receptor beta chains listed below, sequenced in a study of shared clonotypes between healthy human individuals. The naive CD8 subset, CD45RO-negative cells positively selected for CCR7, excluded terminally differentiated effector memory CD45RA+ cells. The protocol was immunoSEQ multiplex PCR, while the TCRdb copy is restricted to in-frame clones and leaves out a portion. The sample gives around 2,100,000 clones, about 95% of which show up once; around 1% is in the top ten. Sample: naive CD8+ T cells sorted from blood. The source of these receptors is a man in his late teens or twenties in good health.

The CDR3, as DNA: TGTGCCAGCAGTTTTCTGGGACAGGGGGAGGGCTACACCTTC. It translates to CASSFLGQGEGYTF. The gene calls are TRBV28 and TRBJ1-2; TRBD1 matches 11 bases. This CDR3 is 14 amino acids long. CDR1 and CDR2 from the germline V gene are MDHEN and SYDVKM. The trim removed 3 bases at V and 8 bases at J, leaving 5 bases unmatched.

The count of this clone is one. A read error may account for a junction end that differs from germline. The chain links TRBV7-9 to TRBJ2-1; 11 bases are a match to TRBD2. The CDR3 is 16 residues long. Germline V gives CDR1 SEHNR, CDR2 FQNEAQ (reference sequence). The CDR3 region is CASSPGTSGLYSEQFF. The CDR3 coding sequence is TGTGCCAGCAGCCCCGGGACTAGCGGTTTATACAGTGAGCAGTTCTTC.

The chain is built from TRBV7-9 and TRBJ2-1, with 9 nucleotides matching TRBD2. The CDR3 consists of 16 residues. Germline V gene lookup returns CDR1 SEHNR and CDR2 FQNEAQ (reference sequence). V shed 5 bases and J 2 bases; nucleotides not matched to a gene: 7. This CDR3 reads CASSPGLATTYNEQFF. The CDR3 DNA follows: TGTGCCAGCAGCCCCGGACTAGCGACCACCTACAATGAGCAGTTCTTC.

This chain connects TRBV11-2 to TRBJ2-7, with TRBD1 matching 12 bases. V lost 5 bases to trimming and J lost 6 bases; unmatched junction nucleotides: 8. The germline gives CDR1 SGHAT, CDR2 FQNNGV. There are 15 residues in the CDR3. The CDR3 loop is CASSVPGTGGGEQYF. CDR3 nucleotides: TGTGCCAGCAGCGTACCCGGGACAGGGGGCGGCGAGCAGTACTTC.

V gene TRBV28 combines with J gene TRBJ2-7, with D hard to call. CDR3 length equals 16 residues. Trimming took off 5 bases at V and 1 base at J, with 18 bases between the two ends. Per the germline V gene, CDR1 is MDHEN and CDR2 is SYDVKM. The CDR3 nucleotides are TGTGCCAGCAGTCCCTCCATCGGCGTGAATTCCTACGAGCAGTACTTC. This translates into CASSPSIGVNSYEQYF.

The rearrangement joins TRBV5-4 to TRBJ2-1; D is perhaps TRBD2 (5 bases). There are 12 residues in the CDR3. Trimming pared 6 bases from V and 8 bases from J, leaving 12 bases between. Germline CDR1 reads SGHNT; CDR2 reads YYREEE (reference sequence). CDR3 in DNA: TGTGCCAGCACCAGCCTAGCCGATGAGCAGTTCTTC. Translated: CASTSLADEQFF.

In the case of this clone: The same CDR3 is also encoded by other DNA sequences in this sample. V and J are TRBV9 and TRBJ1-4, with D possibly matching TRBD1 (5 bases). The germline V gene has CDR1 SGDLS and CDR2 YYNGEE. V was pared by 3 bases and J by 0 bases, with 9 bases between. The CDR3 has 15 amino acids. The CDR3 loop reads CASSAEGATNEKLFF. The DNA of the CDR3 is TGTGCCAGCAGCGCAGAAGGGGCAACTAATGAAAAACTGTTTTTT.

The chain carries TRBV28 and TRBJ1-1, with TRBD1 matching 11 bases. Trimming removed 10 bases from V and 0 bases from J; junction bases left unmatched: 7. Per germline, CDR1 MDHEN and CDR2 SYDVKM. This CDR3 comprises 15 residues. DNA of the CDR3: TGTGCCACGGACAGGGGGCTAACTATGAACACTGAAGCTTTCTTT. Protein: CATDRGLTMNTEAFF.

The rearrangement joins TRBV4-2 to TRBJ1-4; 7 bases line up with TRBD1. The CDR3 extends over 17 amino acids. Germline V CDR1 and CDR2: LGHNA, YNFKEQ. V was pared by 0 bases and J by 0 bases, with 4 bases of the junction left unmatched. CDR3 loop: CASSQEPGTATNEKLFF. CDR3 nucleotide sequence: TGTGCCAGCAGCCAAGAGCCCGGGACAGCAACTAATGAAAAACTGTTTTTT.

This sequence joins TRBV9 and TRBJ2-1; no clear D. Trimming removed 3 bases at V and 6 bases at J, with 16 bases between. In germline, CDR1 is SGDLS, CDR2 YYNGEE. This CDR3 contains 15 residues. The CDR3 here is CASSARYLGPNEQFF. In DNA, the CDR3 is TGTGCCAGCAGCGCGCGCTACCTTGGCCCCAATGAGCAGTTCTTC.

This chain connects TRBV4-2 to TRBJ2-1; 11 bases align to TRBD2. The length of the CDR3 is 18 residues. Germline CDR1 reads LGHNA; CDR2 reads YNFKEQ. Germline trimming cut 0 bases from V and 0 bases from J; bases unmatched to any gene: 4. CDR3 nucleotides: TGTGCCAGCAGCCAAGAGGGTAGCGGGGGGGCCTCCTACAATGAGCAGTTCTTC. Protein product: CASSQEGSGGASYNEQFF.

This clone was seen once. The chain is built from TRBV13 and TRBJ1-3; no clear D. The CDR3 totals 15 residues. Looked up from germline, CDR1 is PRHDT and CDR2 is FYEKMQ (reference sequence). V was trimmed by 5 bases and J by 4 bases, leaving 15 bases between them. CDR3 protein: CASSPLGGGGNTIYF. CDR3 bases: TGTGCCAGCAGCCCCCTAGGCGGCGGGGGAAACACCATATATTTT.

This clone has only one observation. The junction shows a germline mismatch at one end, possibly a read error. The chain joins TRBV6-5 to TRBJ2-7; no reliable D call. Per germline, CDR1 MNHEY and CDR2 SVGAGI. The CDR3 extends over 14 amino acids. In DNA, the CDR3 is TGTGCCAGCAGTTACAGGGAAGGGTCCGTTGACCCCAGCTTC. This gives the protein CASSYREGSVDPSF.

The rearrangement uses TRBV25-1 and TRBJ2-7; perhaps TRBD2 as D (5 bases). V lost 5 bases to trimming and J lost 5 bases, with 19 bases between them. This CDR3 comprises 15 residues. CDR1 MGHDK and CDR2 SYGVNS come from the germline V gene. CDR3 bases: TGTGCCAGCAGTTTCCCCGCGGGTCTGAACAACGAGCAGTACTTC. Its translation: CASSFPAGLNNEQYF.

The gene calls are TRBV7-9 and TRBJ1-6, with D perhaps TRBD1 (5 bases). This CDR3 has 18 amino acids. V lost 1 base and J 9 bases, leaving 22 bases between the germline ends. From germline, CDR1 is SEHNR and CDR2 FQNEAQ (reference sequence). CDR3 in amino acids: CASSLVGFGGEILSPLHF. The CDR3 DNA follows: TGTGCCAGCAGCTTAGTCGGGTTCGGAGGGGAGATACTTTCACCCCTCCACTTT.

This rearrangement joins TRBV10-3 to TRBJ2-7; TRBD2 might be the D (6 bases). Germline CDR1 ENHRY, CDR2 SYGVKD. The V and J ends lost 8 bases and 2 bases respectively, with 7 bases between them. This CDR3 is built from 11 residues. DNA for the CDR3: TGTGCCATCGCGGGGCCCTACGAGCAGTACTTC. Protein: CAIAGPYEQYF.

This chain connects TRBV5-5 to TRBJ2-5; 8 nucleotides match TRBD2. The CDR3 runs 15 residues. J lost 2 bases, V lost 3 bases, and 6 bases had no gene match. Germline V gene lookup returns CDR1 SGHKS and CDR2 YYEKEE (reference sequence). The CDR3 loop is CASSWLAGSQETQYF. CDR3 bases: TGTGCCAGCAGCTGGTTAGCGGGGAGTCAAGAGACCCAGTACTTC.

The chain couples TRBV19 to TRBJ1-5; 9 nucleotides agree with TRBD1. The length of the CDR3 is 17 residues. Germline V gives CDR1 LNHDA, CDR2 SQIVND (reference sequence). The junction had 8 bases not matched to a gene; V was cut back by 5 bases and J by 0 bases. The CDR3 here is CASSVPGQGFSNQPQHF. The CDR3 region has the DNA TGTGCCAGTAGTGTTCCGGGACAGGGATTTAGCAATCAGCCCCAGCATTTT.